This T cell receptor (beta chain) derives from a study of cytomegalovirus exposure and HLA in healthy donors. This CDR3 has 15 residues. Per the germline V gene, CDR1 is MNHEY and CDR2 is SVGAGI. J gave up 5 bases and V 2 bases, and 8 bases lay outside the gene matches. The study ran its PCR with 60 Vbeta and 13 Jbeta primers. Repertoires were generated with immunoSEQ multiplex PCR, while TCRdb's copy carries only in-frame clones and drops some. The sample carries 110,000 to 150,000 clones, almost 85% recorded once. This sequence was found in a woman aged 40 to 55 in good health and CMV-seronegative. The material sequenced was PBMCs. V gene TRBV6-5 combines with J gene TRBJ1-2; 7 bases line up with TRBD1. The CDR3 loop reads CASSYGGGAGYGYTF. The CDR3 coding sequence is TGTGCCAGCAGTTACGGAGGGGGCGCAGGTTATGGCTACACCTTC.